Below, one TCR beta chain is given with its context. This clone was observed a single time. The antigen it binds to is not known. No base-level quality is on record; no much larger clone is a single base apart. This sample was included in a study of OX40 agonist ivuxolimab in advanced cancers. A note on the overall study: Ivuxolimab was a fully human IgG2 agonistic monoclonal antibody targeting the costimulatory receptor OX40 (CD134). Intravenous ivuxolimab was administered to patients every 2 weeks at six dose levels: 0.01, 0.1, 0.3, 1.5, 3 and 10 mg/kg. Of the approximately 54 patients in dose escalation, some 20 had hepatocellular carcinoma, about 15 had melanoma, 9 had renal cell carcinoma and 9 had head and neck cancer. In the dose-escalation cohort, roughly 80% of patients were male, and the mean age was around 60 years, with a range of about 20 to 79. Prior anti-PD-1, anti-PD-L1 or anti-CTLA-4 therapy was permitted, and checkpoint inhibitors had been received by about 37% of dose-escalation patients. Three dose-escalation patients achieved partial responses, one with hepatocellular carcinoma and two with cutaneous melanoma. Peripheral TCRbeta sequencing was intended to test whether TCR sequence diversity was altered and clonal T-cell expansion was caused by ivuxolimab. The paper describes the monotherapy dose-escalation part (N ≈ 52 patients) of the phase I trial of ivuxolimab. What the study reported, not specific to this receptor: Low levels of normalized T-cell clonal expansion were also shown by some nonresponding patients. After ivuxolimab, CD8+ T cells had more expanded clones than CD4+ T cells on average. In the 0.1-3.0 mg/kg groups, partial responders were among the patients with the lowest normalized peripheral clonal expansion, particularly in CD8+ T cells. At doses of 0.1 to 3.0 mg/kg, clonal expansion of both CD4+ and CD8+ T cells in blood was seen between baseline and week 6. Which antigens the clonally expanded peripheral T cells were specific for was not determined.

CDR1 is given as SGHNT and CDR2 as YYREEE, both from the germline V gene (reference sequence). The CDR3, from cysteine to phenylalanine, totals 14 residues. Here the CDR3 DNA is all that survives: 42 bases in frame from base 1. The V end gives up 4 bases and the J end 4 bases, leaving 3 bases in the junction not matched to a gene. To sequence the TCRbeta CDR3 region, genomic DNA was isolated from the sorted cells. The immunoSEQ Assay was used to sequence the TCRbeta CDR3 regions. TCRdb mirrors the immuneACCESS table, restricted to in-frame sequences. Some clones are absent from its copies; in checked studies, under half trace to an unresolved V gene, and the reason for the others is unknown. Present in this sample are tens of thousands of clones, roughly 87% of which were seen just once. The leading ten clones occupy around 0.19% of the sample. Patients with a history of autoimmune disease or receiving systemic immunosuppression were excluded from the trial. In every dose cohort, peripheral blood was drawn for TCR sequencing at baseline, cycle 4 day 1, and cycle 7 day 1. The samples were drawn from a first-in-human, open-label, multicenter phase I dose-escalation trial of ivuxolimab. Adults with locally advanced or metastatic melanoma, renal cell, hepatocellular, or head and neck squamous cell carcinoma were enrolled in the trial. Before TCR sequencing, CD4+ and CD8+ T cells were separately sorted from peripheral blood.

The source material was CD4+ or CD8+ T cells sorted from blood, sampled in a trial of the OX40 agonist ivuxolimab. The TCR sequence derives from an adult with an advanced solid tumor such as melanoma, head and neck, liver or kidney cancer. This chain is built from TRBV5-4 and TRBJ1-1, and 11 bases in between align with TRBD1. The DNA reads as follows: TGTGCCAGCAGCACGGGACAGGGGGTCACTGAAGCTTTCTTT. Its amino acids are CASSTGQGVTEAFF.